The present T cell receptor beta chain was sequenced within a study of shared clonotypes between healthy human individuals. Some clones are missing from TCRdb's copy, which holds only in-frame ones; the method was immunoSEQ multiplex PCR. Of hundreds of thousands of clones listed, 74% were seen once; the top ten hold under 2%. V shed 0 bases and J shed 2 bases, with 16 bases lying between them. This CDR3 has 18 amino acids. Germline-derived CDR1 and CDR2 are LNHNV and YYDKDF (reference sequence). The sequence came from a woman in her twenties or thirties in good health. Specimen: memory CD4+ T cells sorted from blood. Subset defined: CD45RA-negative fraction. The chain combines TRBV15 with TRBJ2-2; possibly TRBD1 for D (6 bases). The CDR3 region is CATSREVLGGVNTGELFF. Here the CDR3 DNA reads TGTGCCACCAGCAGAGAAGTTTTAGGGGGAGTTAACACCGGGGAGCTGTTTTTT.